This TCR beta chain was recovered during a study of cytomegalovirus exposure and HLA in healthy donors. The V end was cut by 5 bases, the J end by 3 bases, with 8 bases between. CDR1 and CDR2 (germline): MNHEY, SMNVEV (reference sequence). The CDR3 is 14 amino acids. The PCR was carried out with 60 Vbeta primers and 13 Jbeta primers. Original methodology: As a later analysis found, there were roughly 80 million unique TCR beta chains, of which some 10 million were shared. The data were produced by immunoSEQ multiplex PCR, yet TCRdb's version contains in-frame clones alone and is incomplete. V and J calls and clone size come straight from that table; D and trimming were deduced from the DNA. Among approximately 91,000 clones, 60% to 65% were seen once, and the ten largest hold about 2.3%. The donors, nominally healthy at sampling, likely had unrecorded immune exposures. No CMV serostatus entry exists for this donor.

The TCR originated in a human donor in good health. The chain links TRBV27 to TRBJ1-6; D is undetermined. Sequencing was performed on PBMCs. DNA of the CDR3: TGTGCCAGCAGTGGAGCACTCTATAATTCACCCCTCCACTTT. Translation: CASSGALYNSPLHF.